The 13 T cell receptor beta chains presented below share a single source sample, sequenced in a study of shared clonotypes between healthy human individuals. Clones were read by immunoSEQ multiplex PCR, and TCRdb kept only the in-frame ones, dropping some. The sample holds 2 million to 2.5 million clones; under 95% are singletons and the top ten take more than 0.35%. The source material was naive CD4+ T cells from PBMCs. Subset reported: CD45RA+ positively selected. These receptors were obtained from a man aged 18 to 30 in good health. Some clones in this sample may be carry-over from other donors' samples.

The gene calls are TRBV7-8 and TRBJ2-5; TRBD2 matches 8 bases. Germline V gives CDR1 SGHVS, CDR2 FQNEAQ. V shed 2 bases and J 5 bases; nucleotides not matched to a gene: 7. The CDR3 has 15 residues. DNA of the CDR3: TGTGCCAGCAGCTTATCTAGCGGGTATACGGAGACCCAGTACTTC. This gives the protein CASSLSSGYTETQYF.

The chain couples TRBV23-1 to TRBJ2-7, with D possibly TRBD2 on 5 matching bases. TRBV23-1 is assigned to the ORF class and has an uncertain function. V lost 8 bases and J 5 bases, leaving 22 bases between the germline ends. This CDR3 is 15 amino acids long. As DNA, the CDR3 is TGCGCCAGCCGGCATGAGTGCGGGTTGTCTGACGAGCAGTACTTC. It codes for CASRHECGLSDEQYF.

With respect to this clone: Other nucleotide sequences from this sample produce the same CDR3. The chain combines TRBV5-1 with TRBJ1-4; D is uncertain. This CDR3 contains 15 residues. V lost 0 bases, J lost 5 bases, and 11 bases lay in between. CDR1 is SGHRS, CDR2 YFSETQ, per germline. The CDR3 reads CASSLEGGKNEKLFF. DNA of the CDR3: TGCGCCAGCAGCTTGGAAGGTGGGAAAAATGAAAAACTGTTTTTT. Filled out from reference TRBV5-1 and TRBJ1-4, the complete variable domain reads KAGVTQTPRYLIKTRGQQVTLSCSPISGHRSVSWYQQTPGQGLQFLFEYFSETQRNKGNFPGRFSGRQFSNSRSEMNVSTLELGDSALYLCASSLEGGKNEKLFFGSGTQLSVL.

V gene TRBV4-1 combines with J gene TRBJ2-1; D remains unclear. Germline values: CDR1 MGHRA, CDR2 YSYEKL. The CDR3 loop spans 13 amino acids. V lost 1 base and J 9 bases, leaving 10 bases between the germline ends. The CDR3 sequence: CASSQVPHGEQFF. In DNA, the CDR3 is TGCGCCAGCAGCCAAGTTCCCCACGGTGAGCAGTTCTTC.

This chain connects TRBV11-2 to TRBJ2-1, with D tentatively TRBD1 (6 bases). Trimming left V 3 bases short and J 0 bases short, with 9 bases between. Germline CDR1 and CDR2: SGHAT and FQNNGV. This CDR3 comprises 15 residues. CDR3 protein: CASSFQGNSYNEQFF. The CDR3, as DNA: TGTGCCAGCAGCTTCCAGGGGAACTCCTACAATGAGCAGTTCTTC.

The chain uses TRBV9 and TRBJ2-1; 8 bases agree with TRBD2. V gave up 4 bases and J gave up 4 bases; unmatched junction bases: 7. Germline V lookup: CDR1 SGDLS, CDR2 YYNGEE. This CDR3 comprises 15 residues. The CDR3 sequence: CASSPGGAPYNEQFF. The CDR3, as DNA: TGTGCCAGCAGCCCGGGAGGGGCCCCTTACAATGAGCAGTTCTTC.

This sequence joins TRBV7-2 and TRBJ2-1; D ambiguous. Germline V gives CDR1 SGHTA, CDR2 FQGNSA. V lost 1 base and J 0 bases, leaving 7 bases between the germline ends. The CDR3 totals 15 residues. The CDR3 region is CASSLVWASYNEQFF. The CDR3 nucleotides are TGTGCCAGCAGCTTAGTATGGGCCTCCTACAATGAGCAGTTCTTC.

V and J are TRBV5-1 and TRBJ2-5; 11 nucleotides agree with TRBD2. V lost 4 bases to trimming and J lost 5 bases; unmatched junction nucleotides: 10. The CDR3 is made up of 16 amino acids. Germline-derived CDR1 and CDR2 are SGHRS and YFSETQ. The CDR3 loop reads CASSATLAGAAETQYF. In nucleotides, the CDR3 is TGCGCCAGCAGCGCAACACTAGCGGGAGCGGCGGAGACCCAGTACTTC.

This chain uses TRBV28 with TRBJ2-7, with D tentatively TRBD1 (6 bases). This CDR3 has 13 amino acids. CDR1 and CDR2 (germline): MDHEN, SYDVKM. Between the trimmed V and J ends, which lost 11 bases and 7 bases, there was a span of 21 bases. CDR3 protein: CAASGSRGREQYF. CDR3 nucleotide sequence: TGTGCCGCAAGTGGGAGCAGGGGAAGGGAGCAGTACTTC. The whole variable domain, filled in from reference TRBV28 and TRBJ2-7, reads DVKVTQSSRYLVKRTGEKVFLECVQDMDHENMFWYRQDPGLGLRLIYFSYDVKMKEKGDIPEGYSVSREKKERFSLILESASTNQTSMYLCAASGSRGREQYFGPGTRLTVT.

The V and J genes are TRBV10-3 and TRBJ2-7; 8 bases map to TRBD1. Per the germline V gene, CDR1 is ENHRY and CDR2 is SYGVKD. The CDR3 length is 13 residues. The V gene end was trimmed by 2 bases and the J gene end by 4 bases; junction bases not matched to a gene: 1. The CDR3 DNA reads as TGTGCCATCAGTGAGGGACAGGGTTACGAGCAGTACTTC. As protein: CAISEGQGYEQYF.

As for this clone: The same CDR3 also results from other DNA sequences found in this sample. The chain is built from TRBV5-1 and TRBJ1-1; D ambiguous. The germline CDR1 and CDR2 sequences are SGHRS and YFSETQ. The CDR3 is made up of 14 amino acids. Trimming stripped 0 bases from V and 1 base from J, with 7 bases between. CDR3: CASSLDPENTEAFF. The CDR3 DNA reads as TGCGCCAGCAGCTTGGATCCGGAGAACACTGAAGCTTTCTTT.

The V and J genes are TRBV13 and TRBJ2-7; 7 positions match TRBD1. Per germline, CDR1 PRHDT and CDR2 FYEKMQ (reference sequence). The CDR3 is 14 residues long. J lost 6 bases, V lost 2 bases, and 7 bases had no gene match. The CDR3 is CASSLQGVFAEQYF. For the CDR3, the DNA is TGTGCCAGCAGCTTACAGGGGGTATTTGCCGAGCAGTACTTC.

CDR3 coding DNA: TGTGCCAGCAGTCTTACAGGGGCCCAGAACACTGAAGCTTTCTTT. It specifies CASSLTGAQNTEAFF. The genes are TRBV28 and TRBJ1-1; 7 bases line up with TRBD1. CDR1 is MDHEN, CDR2 SYDVKM, per germline. V gave up 5 bases and J gave up 1 base; unmatched junction bases: 7. This CDR3 has 15 amino acids.